Listed here is a single T cell receptor (beta chain). Its antigen remains unknown. These data originate in a study of graft-versus-host responses after intestinal transplantation. As for the study in general: For approximately three years after anti-thymocyte globulin induction, all recipients took tacrolimus and steroids.

The CDR3 sequence is 16 residues long. Looked up from germline, CDR1 is ENHRY and CDR2 is SYGVKD. The V gene end was trimmed by 5 bases and the J gene end by 4 bases; junction bases not matched to a gene: 12. The protocol was immunoSEQ multiplex PCR, while the TCRdb copy is restricted to in-frame clones and leaves out a portion. The table lists more than 70,000 clones, 90% of them singletons. Study-level results: Researchers found GvH clones in recipient marrow, and some showed up first in ileum or blood. GvH clone levels peaked in circulation, and this peak was associated with early post-transplant HvG declines. Clonal ratios of graft-versus-host to host-versus-graft in allografts were high for patients exhibiting graft-donor T cell macrochimerism.

The material was unstimulated CD4+ T cells sorted from spleen or lymph node cells, obtained before intestinal transplant. The sequence was obtained from a human donor who received an intestinal transplant. The chain combines TRBV10-3 with TRBJ2-7; 9 bases are shared with TRBD1. In DNA form, the CDR3 reads TGTGCCATCAGTCAAAGTTCTTGGGACAGGGCATACGAGCAGTACTTC. Translated, it gives CAISQSSWDRAYEQYF.